This T cell receptor (beta chain) was captured by sequencing in a study of blood T cells in healthy people across ages (dated by TCRdb to between 2014 and 2017). About the investigation overall: In model experiments, template switching captured roughly one uniquely barcoded TCR beta cDNA molecule for every two T cells. The study measured age-related changes in TCR beta repertoire diversity using deep sequencing normalized with unique cDNA molecular identifiers. The donors were divided into four age groups: young (average around 17 years), middle-aged (under 40), aged (about 62) and long-lived (about 80). Donors of different ages were randomly distributed across sequencing lanes to avoid experimental bias. Using the same blood draw, the study looked at two additional independent replicas of 1 million unique cDNA reads for two donors, one aged 18 to 30 and the other aged 80 or older.

With respect to this clonotype: Its antigen remains unidentified. No base-level quality is on record; no much larger clone is a single base apart.

Receptor libraries were prepared by 5' RACE. Sequencing used an Illumina HiSeq 2500. A second roughly 6 to 12 cycle PCR used a sample-barcoded 5' primer and a J-beta primer mix. A unique molecular identifier was introduced onto each TCR beta cDNA molecule by a template-switch 5' adaptor carrying 12 random nucleotides. Each sample yielded at least 3 million CDR3-containing paired-end reads. The Mint cDNA synthesis kit, primed by a TRBC-specific oligonucleotide, was used to synthesize first-strand cDNA from all RNA. After uracil-DNA glycosylase treatment, a first 18-cycle PCR used universal primers M1SS and BC2_uni_R on all cDNA. The authors' pipeline ran thus. Each sample was normalized by randomly selecting 1 million high-quality reads, each carrying a distinct molecular identifier. Instead of being binned into consensus sequences, reads that shared molecular identifiers were thrown out. MiTCR, set to a Q25 quality threshold and the strictest error-elimination algorithm, was used for CDR3 identification, clonotype clustering and error correction. A nonparametric unseen species model with Euler transformation was used to estimate a lower bound on total TCR beta diversity. TCRdb cleaned the public reads at Q25 with fastp, built clones with MiXCR and kept in-frame beta chains. Merged by CDR3 protein, the rows form single entries marked with the most common genes and DNA. These V and J calls originate from TCRdb's pipeline instead of the authors' own analysis. Counted in this sample were about a million distinct CDR3 sequences; approximately 50% of them appeared once. The ten top clones hold 20% to 25% of the sample.

What the work shows at the level of the full study, not this receptor alone: Observed TCR beta diversity correlated strongly with the percentage of naive T cells measured by flow cytometry. Estimates of total diversity based on one million sequenced T cells were considered lower bounds and underestimates. The long-lived group showed more naive CD4+ T cells, fewer expanded clones and increased TCR diversity than the aged group, suggesting age selection. Because profiling used bulk unsorted PBMCs, naive and antigen-experienced compartments could not be compared conclusively. Donor CMV infection status was unknown, potentially confounding age-related changes in expanded clonotypes. As age increased, observed TCR beta diversity per million T cells dropped in a roughly linear way, and a significant reduction was already evident by age 40.

The donors were about 40 Caucasian individuals from Russia, aged roughly 6 to 100 years, who were systemically healthy. Each donor gave 8 to 10 milliliters of peripheral blood, drawn into EDTA-treated Vacutainer tubes. Ficoll-Paque density-gradient centrifugation was used to isolate PBMCs, with at least 6 million obtained per sample. Total RNA was extracted from PBMCs with Trizol reagent, with at least 6 micrograms obtained per sample. For every donor, an aliquot of PBMCs went through flow cytometry to measure the percentages of naive CD45RAhigh/CD27high T cells. The germline V gene gives CDR1 as MDHEN and CDR2 as SYDVKM. The CDR3, cysteine through phenylalanine, is 17 amino acids long. CDR3 DNA only is kept here, 51 bases in frame from base 1. Trimming leaves V shorter by 5 bases and J shorter by 6 bases, with the junction holding 10 bases beyond the gene matches.

Sequenced: blood. The chain couples TRBV28 to TRBJ2-1, with 13 bases in between that match TRBD2. The sequence was collected from a woman aged 60-75 years in good health. The sequence in DNA is TGTGCCAGCAGTCCTCGACTAGCGGGAGGCCTTTCCAATGAGCAGTTCTTC. The translation is CASSPRLAGGLSNEQFF. Here the CDR3 is joined to the reference TRBV28 and TRBJ2-1 genes, and the full variable domain is: DVKVTQSSRYLVKRTGEKVFLECVQDMDHENMFWYRQDPGLGLRLIYFSYDVKMKEKGDIPEGYSVSREKKERFSLILESASTNQTSMYLCASSPRLAGGLSNEQFFGPGTRLTVL.